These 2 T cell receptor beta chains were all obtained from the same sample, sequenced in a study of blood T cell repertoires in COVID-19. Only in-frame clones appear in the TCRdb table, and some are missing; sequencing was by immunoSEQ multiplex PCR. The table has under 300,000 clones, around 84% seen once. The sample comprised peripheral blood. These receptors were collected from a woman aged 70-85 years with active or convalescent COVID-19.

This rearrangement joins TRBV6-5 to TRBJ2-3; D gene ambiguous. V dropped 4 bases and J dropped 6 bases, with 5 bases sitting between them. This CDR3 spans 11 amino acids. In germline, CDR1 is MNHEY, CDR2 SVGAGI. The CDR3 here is CASSFGDTQYF. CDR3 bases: TGTGCCAGCAGTTTCGGGGATACGCAGTATTTT.

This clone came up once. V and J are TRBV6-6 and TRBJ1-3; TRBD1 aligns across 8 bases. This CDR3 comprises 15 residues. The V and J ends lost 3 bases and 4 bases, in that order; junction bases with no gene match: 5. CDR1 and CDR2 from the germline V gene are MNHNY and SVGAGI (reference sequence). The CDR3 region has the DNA TGTGCCAGCAGTTATAGCAGGGGGCGAGGAAACACCATATATTTT. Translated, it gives CASSYSRGRGNTIYF.